A selection of T cell receptor beta chains follows, all from one sample in a study of blood T cells in healthy people across ages. TCRdb re-called the 5' RACE reads through MiXCR, storing one row per CDR3 protein. Altogether 600,000 to 800,000 distinct CDR3 sequences are present, over 40% being singletons, with the ten largest covering roughly 14%. The sequencing sample was made of blood. These receptors all come from a woman aged 80 or over in good health. Both conserved end residues are part of each CDR3. The D gene is left open where the match is weak. Clone size is shown for a subset of rows, as once, few, many or a class of expanded clone.

many | TRBJ2-1 | TRBV12-3/TRBV12-4 | TRBD2 | TGTGCCAGCAGTCCAGGGACTAGCGGGAGCAATGAGCAGTTCTTC | CASSPGTSGSNEQFF
- | TRBJ2-7 | TRBV5-1 | TRBD1 | TGCGCCAGCAGCTTCGAGACAGGGCTCGACGAGCAGTACTTC | CASSFETGLDEQYF
many | TRBJ2-2 | TRBV6-6 | - | TGTGCCAGCAGCCGACAGATTACCGGGGAGCTGTTTTTT | CASSRQITGELFF
- | TRBJ2-7 | TRBV30 | TRBD2 | TGTGCCTGGACGCTAGCGGGAGGAGACGAGCAGTACTTC | CAWTLAGGDEQYF
many | TRBJ2-7 | TRBV28 | TRBD2 | TGTGCCAGCAGTTTAAGCCTAGCGGGAGCGGTCTCCTACGAGCAGTACTTC | CASSLSLAGAVSYEQYF
many | TRBJ2-4 | TRBV29-1 | TRBD1 | TGCAGCGTTGCAGGGGGCGCAGGAAACATTCAGTACTTC | CSVAGGAGNIQYF
many | TRBJ1-5 | TRBV20-1 | - | TGCAGTGCTAGTTGGGGGGTTCAGCCCCAGCATTTT | CSASWGVQPQHF
few | TRBJ2-3 | TRBV28 | TRBD2 | TGTGCCAGCAGTTTAAGCCTAGCGGGGGAGGTAGATACGCAGTATTTT | CASSLSLAGEVDTQYF
- | TRBJ1-5 | TRBV29-1 | TRBD1 | TGCAGCGTTCTCCAAACAGGGGATCAGCCCCAGCATTTT | CSVLQTGDQPQHF
- | TRBJ2-3 | TRBV11-2 | - | TGTGCCAGCAGCCCGGTAGCCACCGGGGAGGATACGCAGTATTTT | CASSPVATGEDTQYF
many | TRBJ1-2 | TRBV25-1 | - | TGTGCCAGCAGTGACACGGATCCCCCCTATGGCTACACCTTC | CASSDTDPPYGYTF
many | TRBJ2-7 | TRBV28 | TRBD1 | TGTGCCAGTTGGGGATTTCCGGGACAGGGGGTAAGCTACGAGCAGTACTTC | CASWGFPGQGVSYEQYF
few | TRBJ2-7 | TRBV7-2 | TRBD2 | TGTGCCAGCAGCTTAGCGACTAGCGGGGGGGCCTACGAGCAGTACTTC | CASSLATSGGAYEQYF
- | TRBJ2-1 | TRBV7-2 | - | TGTGCCAGCAGCTCGTACGAGACCCGGTTCTTC | CASSSYETRFF
few | TRBJ1-2 | TRBV28 | - | TGTGCCAGCAGTTTCGGGGGGCAGGAGGGCTACACCTTC | CASSFGGQEGYTF
- | TRBJ2-7 | TRBV15 | - | TGTGCCACCAGCAGGGGAGGAAATAGCCAAGCCGAGCAGTACTTC | CATSRGGNSQAEQYF
- | TRBJ2-1 | TRBV10-3 | TRBD2 | TGTGCCATCAGTGAGCAAGAGCGGGGGGCATACAATGAGCAGTTCTTC | CAISEQERGAYNEQFF
- | TRBJ2-3 | TRBV7-2 | - | TGTGCCAGCAGCTTATCGGCTCTTACGCAGTATTTT | CASSLSALTQYF
- | TRBJ2-7 | TRBV5-4 | - | TGTGCCAGCAGCAACCGGGACGGGGTAATTTCTTACGAGCGGTACTTC | CASSNRDGVISYERYF
- | TRBJ2-3 | TRBV6-6 | - | TGTGCCAGCAGAATGGATACGCAGTATTTT | CASRMDTQYF
- | TRBJ2-1 | TRBV28 | - | TGTGCCAGCAGTTCCATGGCGCAGTTCTTC | CASSSMAQFF
many | TRBJ1-2 | TRBV29-1 | - | TGCAGCGTTGAAGGGACCCGGGGATATGGCTACACCTTC | CSVEGTRGYGYTF
few | TRBJ1-2 | TRBV7-9 | TRBD1 | TGTGCCAGCAGTGACACAGGGGGCTTCGATGGCTACACCTTC | CASSDTGGFDGYTF
- | TRBJ1-2 | TRBV2 | - | TGTGCCAGCAGTGAACGGCCTCAGTTCGGCTACACCTTC | CASSERPQFGYTF
many | TRBJ1-2 | TRBV13 | - | TGTGCCAGCAGCTTAGAACTGGGCAGCGGCTACACCTTC | CASSLELGSGYTF
many | TRBJ2-1 | TRBV6-6 | - | TGTGCCAGCAGTTACAGGACCGAGATCACCGAGCAGTTCTTC | CASSYRTEITEQFF
- | TRBJ1-5 | TRBV19 | - | TGTGCCAGTCAAAGAGGCAGGGGCAATCAGCCCCAGCATTTT | CASQRGRGNQPQHF
- | TRBJ2-1 | TRBV5-5 | - | TGTGCCAGCAGCGTGTGGGTCGGGAATGAGCAGTTCTTC | CASSVWVGNEQFF
many | TRBJ2-1 | TRBV20-1 | - | TGCAGGTTCGGCGGCAATGAGCAGTTCTTC | CRFGGNEQFF
few | TRBJ2-7 | TRBV7-2 | TRBD2 | TGTGCCAGCAGCGAAGGACTAGCGGGAGGTTACGAGCAGTACTTC | CASSEGLAGGYEQYF
- | TRBJ1-2 | TRBV28 | - | TGTGCCAGCAGTTCCACGCGATATGGCTACACCTTC | CASSSTRYGYTF
- | TRBJ1-3 | TRBV9 | - | TGTGCCAGCAGCACTCCCGGGGGCTCCTCAGTCGGAAACACCATATATTTT | CASSTPGGSSVGNTIYF
- | TRBJ1-2 | TRBV9 | - | TGTGCCAGCAGCGATACAGGGTCTCGGGGCTACACCTTC | CASSDTGSRGYTF
many | TRBJ2-4 | TRBV5-4 | TRBD2 | TGTGCCAGCAGCCGAAGGGAGGGGACCAAAAACATTCAGTACTTC | CASSRREGTKNIQYF
- | TRBJ2-2 | TRBV20-1 | - | TGCAGTGCATGGGGTGGAGGAAACACCGGGGAGCTGTTTTTT | CSAWGGGNTGELFF
many | TRBJ2-5 | TRBV28 | - | TGTGCCAGCAGTCGCACTAGCTTTCAAGAGACCCAGTACTTC | CASSRTSFQETQYF
few | TRBJ2-7 | TRBV6-6 | - | TGTGCCAGCAGTCCCCTTGCAGGTGGGACCTACGAGCAGTACTTC | CASSPLAGGTYEQYF
- | TRBJ1-3 | TRBV20-1 | - | TGCAGTGCTAGAGTGGGGGCGTCCTCTGGAAACACCATATATTTT | CSARVGASSGNTIYF
many | TRBJ2-1 | TRBV4-1 | TRBD2 | TGCGCCAGCAGCCCTGTGACTAGCGATGAGCAGTTCTTC | CASSPVTSDEQFF
- | TRBJ1-1 | TRBV5-1 | TRBD1 | TGCGCCAGCAGGCCACAGGGGGTCCCGAACACTGAAGCTTTCTTT | CASRPQGVPNTEAFF
- | TRBJ2-7 | TRBV6-5 | TRBD1 | TGTGCCAGCAGTTACAGGGGACAGGGAGTCTACGAGCAGTACTTC | CASSYRGQGVYEQYF
- | TRBJ2-4 | TRBV5-1 | - | TGCGCCAGCAGCGCCACAGGGCCCAAGCAGTACTTC | CASSATGPKQYF
- | TRBJ2-7 | TRBV28 | - | TGTGCCAGCGAGGGGGAAAAGCACGAGCAGTACTTC | CASEGEKHEQYF
- | TRBJ1-5 | TRBV20-1 | TRBD1 | TGCCGTGCTCCCCGGACAGGGGTATTAGCATTGAGCAATCAGCCCCAGCATTTT | CRAPRTGVLALSNQPQHF
- | TRBJ2-7 | TRBV7-8 | - | TGTGCCAGCAGCTTAACTAACGTCCCGTACGAGCAGTACTTC | CASSLTNVPYEQYF
- | TRBJ2-5 | TRBV10-3 | - | TGTGCCATCAGTAGCGGTAAGGAGGAAGAGACCCAGTACTTC | CAISSGKEEETQYF
- | TRBJ2-3 | TRBV20-1 | - | TGCAGTGCTGAGCGGGCTATTAGCACAGATACGCAGTATTTT | CSAERAISTDTQYF
many | TRBJ2-5 | TRBV10-1 | - | TGCGCCAGCAGTGAGTCTGGTACAGCACAAGAGACCCAGTACTTC | CASSESGTAQETQYF
many | TRBJ2-1 | TRBV19 | - | TGTGCCAGTAGTATAGATAGAAATGAGCAGTTCTTC | CASSIDRNEQFF
- | TRBJ2-7 | TRBV28 | - | TGTGCCAGCAGTTTCTCCCCGAGACAGCCCTCCTACGAGCAGTACTTC | CASSFSPRQPSYEQYF
many | TRBJ2-1 | TRBV5-1 | - | TGCGCCAGCAGCCTGGAGGGCCGATGGGAGCAGTTCTTC | CASSLEGRWEQFF
many | TRBJ2-5 | TRBV4-1 | - | TGCGCCAGCTCTGCAGATGAGACTAGGATGGAGACCCAGTACTTC | CASSADETRMETQYF
- | TRBJ1-1 | TRBV5-4 | TRBD1 | TGTGCCAGCAGCTTGAAGACAGGGAAGGACGCTGAAGCTTTCTTT | CASSLKTGKDAEAFF
once | TRBJ1-2 | TRBV20-1 | TRBD1 | TGCAGTGCTAGAGGACAGGGGGCTGACTATGGCTACACCTTC | CSARGQGADYGYTF